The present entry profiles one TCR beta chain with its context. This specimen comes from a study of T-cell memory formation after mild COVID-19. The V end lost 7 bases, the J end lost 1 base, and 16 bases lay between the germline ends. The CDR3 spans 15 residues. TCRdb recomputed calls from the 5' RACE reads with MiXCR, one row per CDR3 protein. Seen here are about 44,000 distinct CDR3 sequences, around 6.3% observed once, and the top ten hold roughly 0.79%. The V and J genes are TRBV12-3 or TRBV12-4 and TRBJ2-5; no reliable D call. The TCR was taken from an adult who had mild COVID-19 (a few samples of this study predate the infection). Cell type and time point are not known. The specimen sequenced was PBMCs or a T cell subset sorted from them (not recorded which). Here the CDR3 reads CASTPRFGFQETQYF. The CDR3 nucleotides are TGTGCCAGCACCCCCCGGTTTGGGTTCCAAGAGACCCAGTACTTC.